This record concerns one TCR beta chain sequence. A junction boundary mismatches the germline segment, possibly from a read error. The data stem from a study of blood T cell repertoires in COVID-19. Study overall: The samples span acute and convalescent COVID-19 from the United States, Italy and Spain. In each case, the material was cDNA or gDNA derived from T cells, B-cell-depleted T cells, or PBMCs.

Germline CDR1 SGHAT, CDR2 FQNNGV. The CDR3 consists of 14 residues. Original handling: It was from reference gene primer amplification that nucleated cell counts were estimated. Sequenced by immunoSEQ multiplex PCR; TCRdb stores in-frame clones only, minus some. From that table come the V and J calls and clone size; the DNA was used to work out D and trimming. The sample comprises some 59,000 clones, 70% to 80% of which are singletons, and about 20% rests with the top ten. This clonotype originated in an older man with active or convalescent COVID-19. The gene calls are TRBV11-2 and TRBJ1-2; D is perhaps TRBD1 (5 bases). Material: peripheral blood. The CDR3 here is CASSLVTAKYGYTF. The CDR3 nucleotides are TGTGCCAGCAGCTTAGTGACAGCTAAGTATGGCTACACCTTC.